One and the same sample provided the 6 T cell receptor beta chains below, sequenced in a study of PD-1 blockade in classical Hodgkin lymphoma. With no exception, relapse followed autologous stem cell transplantation in all patients, and brentuximab vedotin exposure varied. Profiling relied on immunoSEQ multiplex PCR, and the TCRdb table lists in-frame clones only, not all of them. The sample holds over 25,000 clones, less than 80% seen once. Sequencing was performed on peripheral blood mononuclear cells (PBMCs), taken before the second cycle of nivolumab. The receptors were sampled from a human donor with classical Hodgkin lymphoma.

This clone was seen more than once but under ten times. This chain uses TRBV5-1 with TRBJ1-1, with 9 bases lining up with TRBD1. The V and J ends lost 4 bases and 5 bases, in that order; junction bases with no gene match: 6. The germline V gene has CDR1 SGHRS and CDR2 YFSETQ. This CDR3 has 14 residues. The CDR3 is CASSRGQGNTEAFF. CDR3 DNA sequence: TGCGCCAGCAGCCGGGGACAGGGAAATACTGAAGCTTTCTTT.

This sequence joins TRBV5-6 and TRBJ2-2, with a tentative D call TRBD1 (6 bases). The CDR3 covers 15 residues. V dropped 0 bases and J dropped 3 bases, with 9 bases sitting between them. Germline V gene data show CDR1 as SGHDT and CDR2 as YYEEEE. CDR3 sequence (DNA): TGTGCCAGCAGCTTGGGCAGGGGCTACACCGGGGAGCTGTTTTTT. Amino acids: CASSLGRGYTGELFF. The full variable domain, completed using reference TRBV5-6 and TRBJ2-2, is DAGVTQSPTHLIKTRGQQVTLRCSPKSGHDTVSWYQQALGQGPQFIFQYYEEEERQRGNFPDRFSGHQFPNYSSELNVNALLLGDSALYLCASSLGRGYTGELFFGEGSRLTVL.

This clone was recorded a few times. The V call is TRBV5-6, the J call TRBJ1-2; 7 positions agree with TRBD1. Per germline, CDR1 SGHDT and CDR2 YYEEEE. The V segment lost 3 bases and the J segment 5 bases; nucleotides outside the gene matches: 16. The CDR3 extends over 17 amino acids. CDR3 sequence reads: CASSWRVGTDPFYGYTF. The CDR3 DNA is TGTGCCAGCAGCTGGCGTGTAGGGACAGATCCTTTTTATGGCTACACCTTC. The whole variable domain, remainder taken from reference TRBV5-6 and TRBJ1-2, is DAGVTQSPTHLIKTRGQQVTLRCSPKSGHDTVSWYQQALGQGPQFIFQYYEEEERQRGNFPDRFSGHQFPNYSSELNVNALLLGDSALYLCASSWRVGTDPFYGYTFGSGTRLTVV.

This clone is a singleton in its sample. The V call is TRBV6-5, the J call TRBJ2-7; D not certain. V gave up 2 bases and J gave up 4 bases, with 9 bases separating them. This CDR3 has 13 amino acids. CDR1 is MNHEY, CDR2 SVGAGI, per germline. This CDR3 reads CASSYGMAYEQYF. The CDR3 nucleotides read TGTGCCAGCAGTTACGGGATGGCTTACGAGCAGTACTTC.

The chain joins TRBV7-9 to TRBJ2-7, with 13 bases matching TRBD2. The CDR3 length is 15 residues. The junction had 2 bases not matched to a gene; V was cut back by 1 base and J by 5 bases. Germline lookup yields CDR1 SEHNR and CDR2 FQNEAQ (reference sequence). This CDR3 reads CASSLDGTSGDEQYF. CDR3 nucleotides: TGTGCCAGCAGCTTAGACGGGACTAGCGGGGACGAGCAGTACTTC.

The chain is built from TRBV7-2 and TRBJ1-2; D is possibly TRBD1 (5 bases). This CDR3 region has 15 residues. The germline V gene has CDR1 SGHTA and CDR2 FQGNSA. Trimming shortened V by 5 bases and J by 3 bases, and 16 bases separated the two germline ends. DNA of the CDR3: TGTGCCAGCAGCCCCACTCCAGGGATGGACTATGGCTACACCTTC. As protein: CASSPTPGMDYGYTF. The whole variable domain, remainder taken from reference TRBV7-2 and TRBJ1-2, is GAGVSQSPSNKVTEKGKDVELRCDPISGHTALYWYRQSLGQGLEFLIYFQGNSAPDKSGLPSDRFSAERTGGSVSTLTIQRTQQEDSAVYLCASSPTPGMDYGYTFGSGTRLTVV.